These 14 T cell receptor beta chains were sequenced from one sample in a study of beta chain features in type 1 diabetes. Isolated RNA was reverse transcribed in full, so expressed TCRB transcripts were sequenced. Sequencing used immunoSEQ multiplex PCR; TCRdb keeps in-frame clones, though not all of them. The table records 200,000 to 250,000 clones, about 10% of them present only once. Sequencing was performed on naive CD4+ T cells from blood. Source of these receptors: a woman aged 18-30 years in good health.

The chain is built from TRBV5-6 and TRBJ1-2; D is ambiguous. CDR3 size: 14 residues. V was clipped by 1 base and J by 7 bases, with 14 bases between them. Germline V gene lookup returns CDR1 SGHDT and CDR2 YYEEEE. CDR3 nucleotide sequence: TGTGCCAGCAGCTTGACAGCTGCATTGGGTGGCTACACCTTC. Protein: CASSLTAALGGYTF.

The chain couples TRBV7-9 to TRBJ1-5, with 12 positions matching TRBD1. The CDR3 is 15 amino acids. V lost 1 base to trimming and J lost 5 bases; unmatched junction nucleotides: 0. The germline V gene encodes CDR1 SEHNR and CDR2 FQNEAQ (reference sequence). The DNA for the CDR3 is TGTGCCAGCAGCTTAGGGGACAGGGGGCATCAGCCCCAGCATTTT. Translated: CASSLGDRGHQPQHF.

J is TRBJ1-2 and V is TRBV18; 10 bases are a match to TRBD1. The CDR3 is 14 amino acids. Germline trimming cut 1 base from V and 6 bases from J; bases unmatched to any gene: 2. Germline V CDR1 and CDR2: KGHSH, LQKENI. The CDR3 sequence: CASSPRQGADGYTF. The CDR3, as DNA: TGTGCCAGCTCACCACGACAGGGGGCGGATGGCTACACCTTC.

This chain uses TRBV10-2 with TRBJ1-1; tentatively, D is TRBD1 (6 bases). The CDR3 totals 17 residues. V was trimmed by 6 bases and J by 1 base, leaving 21 bases between them. CDR1 and CDR2 from the germline V gene are WSHSY and SAAADI. The CDR3 DNA reads as TGCGCCAGCAGCGATGCAGGGGCGAGGGGGGGGAACACTGAAGCTTTCTTT. Protein product: CASSDAGARGGNTEAFF.

There are a few counts of this clone. This rearrangement joins TRBV6-1 to TRBJ2-5; D remains ambiguous. V lost 4 bases, J lost 4 bases, and 7 bases lay in between. The CDR3 consists of 12 residues. Germline CDR1 reads MNHNS; CDR2 reads SASEGT. The CDR3 reads CASSVTGETQYF. CDR3 coding DNA: TGTGCCAGCAGTGTGACGGGAGAGACCCAGTACTTC.

A few counts support this clone. The chain has TRBV5-1 and TRBJ2-1; 7 bases match TRBD1. The germline V gene has CDR1 SGHRS and CDR2 YFSETQ. There are 16 residues in the CDR3. V gave up 0 bases and J gave up 6 bases; unmatched junction bases: 9. The CDR3 bases are TGCGCCAGCAGCTTGGGACAGGGAAGCGGCCCCAATGAGCAGTTCTTC. Translated: CASSLGQGSGPNEQFF.

This chain connects TRBV5-1 to TRBJ2-1; 8 bases align to TRBD2. This CDR3 spans 17 amino acids. The germline V gene has CDR1 SGHRS and CDR2 YFSETQ. V trimming: 1 base; J trimming: 0 bases; junction bases outside the gene matches: 6. CDR3 nucleotides: TGCGCCAGCAGCTTGAGTCCCCGGGGGGGCTCCTACAATGAGCAGTTCTTC. This sequence encodes CASSLSPRGGSYNEQFF.

V and J are TRBV7-2 and TRBJ2-1; 7 bases map to TRBD2. The CDR3 loop spans 15 amino acids. Trimming at V came to 3 bases and at J to 9 bases, leaving 11 bases not matched to a gene. Germline CDR1 and CDR2: SGHTA and FQGNSA. DNA of the CDR3: TGTGCCAGCAGCTTGCGTCCGCAGCGGGGATCTGAGCAGTTCTTC. Amino acids: CASSLRPQRGSEQFF.

This clone was counted many times. V is TRBV30 and J is TRBJ1-2, with D maybe TRBD1 (5 bases). The CDR3 is 11 amino acids. V was trimmed by 5 bases and J by 7 bases, leaving 11 bases between them. CDR1 and CDR2 (germline): GTSNPN, SVGIG (reference sequence). As DNA, the CDR3 is TGTGCCTGGGAATCCGGGGGTGGCTACACCTTC. Translating gives CAWESGGGYTF.

This clone was seen a handful of times. CDR3 bases: TGTGCCAGCAGCCTTAACACCGGGGAGCTGTTTTTT. Protein sequence: CASSLNTGELFF. The chain combines TRBV7-9 with TRBJ2-2; D gene ambiguous. The V end lost 5 bases, the J end lost 2 bases, and 3 bases lay between the germline ends. Germline CDR1 reads SEHNR; CDR2 reads FQNEAQ (reference sequence). This CDR3 is built from 12 residues.

The CDR3 nucleotides read TGCGCCAGCAGCTTGGAGCAGGGGGCTTCCGAGCAGTACTTC. This gives the protein CASSLEQGASEQYF. The chain recombines TRBV5-1 with TRBJ2-7; 8 positions agree with TRBD1. CDR1 is SGHRS, CDR2 YFSETQ, per germline. The CDR3 consists of 14 residues. Germline trimming cut 0 bases from V and 6 bases from J; bases unmatched to any gene: 5.

This clone occurred a few times. The genes are TRBV5-1 and TRBJ2-1, with 12 bases aligning to TRBD2. Germline CDR1 SGHRS, CDR2 YFSETQ. V was clipped by 5 bases and J by 6 bases; unmatched bases: 3. This CDR3 has 14 residues. CDR3 region: CASRTTSGSNEQFF. Written as DNA, the CDR3 is TGCGCCAGCAGGACGACTAGCGGGAGCAATGAGCAGTTCTTC. Complete variable domain (other parts from reference TRBV5-1 and TRBJ2-1): KAGVTQTPRYLIKTRGQQVTLSCSPISGHRSVSWYQQTPGQGLQFLFEYFSETQRNKGNFPGRFSGRQFSNSRSEMNVSTLELGDSALYLCASRTTSGSNEQFFGPGTRLTVL.

This clone has only a few counts. This chain links TRBV7-9 with TRBJ2-7; D is ambiguous. This CDR3 region has 13 residues. The ends were cut back, 5 bases at V and 5 bases at J, with 13 bases in the middle. Per germline, CDR1 SEHNR and CDR2 FQNEAQ (reference sequence). The CDR3 coding sequence is TGTGCCAGCAGCGAGACTGTTATGGACGAGCAGTACTTC. It specifies CASSETVMDEQYF.

This clone was counted between two and nine times. The chain carries TRBV12-1 and TRBJ2-2; TRBD2 is the table's D call, not checked against the DNA. TRBV12-1 is listed as a pseudogene. The CDR3 runs to 17 residues. CDR3 DNA: TGTGCCAGCAGCTTTGGCCTCGAAACGCGCGGGACCGGGGAGCTGTTTTTT. Translating gives CASSFGLETRGTGELFF.